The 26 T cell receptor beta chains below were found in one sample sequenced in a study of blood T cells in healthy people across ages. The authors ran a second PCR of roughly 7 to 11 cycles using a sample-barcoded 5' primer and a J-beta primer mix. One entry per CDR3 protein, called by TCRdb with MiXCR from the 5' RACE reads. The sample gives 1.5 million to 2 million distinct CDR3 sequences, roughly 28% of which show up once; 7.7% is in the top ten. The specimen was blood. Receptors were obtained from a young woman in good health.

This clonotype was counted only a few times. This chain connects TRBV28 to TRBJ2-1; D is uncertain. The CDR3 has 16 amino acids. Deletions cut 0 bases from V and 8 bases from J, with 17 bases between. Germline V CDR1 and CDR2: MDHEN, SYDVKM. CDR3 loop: CASSLWRATGPDEQFF. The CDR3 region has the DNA TGTGCCAGCAGTTTATGGAGAGCAACCGGACCTGATGAGCAGTTCTTC.

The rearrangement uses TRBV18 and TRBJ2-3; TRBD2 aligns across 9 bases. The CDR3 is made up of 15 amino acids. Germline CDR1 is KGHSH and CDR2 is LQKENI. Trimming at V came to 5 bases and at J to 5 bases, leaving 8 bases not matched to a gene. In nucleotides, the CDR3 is TGTGCCAGCTCATTGGCGGGGGGGCCGCAAGATACGCAGTATTTT. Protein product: CASSLAGGPQDTQYF. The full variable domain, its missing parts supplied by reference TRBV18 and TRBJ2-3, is NAGVMQNPRHLVRRRGQEARLRCSPMKGHSHVYWYRQLPEEGLKFMVYLQKENIIDESGMPKERFSAEFPKEGPSILRIQQVVRGDSAAYFCASSLAGGPQDTQYFGPGTRLTVL.

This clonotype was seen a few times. The CDR3 loop is CASSYYGTAPPQREGQSYNEQFF. CDR3 DNA: TGTGCCAGCAGTTATTATGGGACAGCCCCTCCTCAGCGGGAGGGCCAGTCATACAATGAGCAGTTCTTC. This chain connects TRBV6-7 to TRBJ2-1, with 10 bases aligning to TRBD2. TRBV6-7 has ORF status, its function being uncertain. The CDR3 is 23 residues long. After removal of 3 bases from V and 4 bases from J, the junction contained 27 bases not matched to a gene.

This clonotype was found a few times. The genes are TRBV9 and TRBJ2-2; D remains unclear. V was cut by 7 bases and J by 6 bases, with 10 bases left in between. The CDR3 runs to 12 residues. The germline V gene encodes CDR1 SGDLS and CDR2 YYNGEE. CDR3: CASGTNPGELFF. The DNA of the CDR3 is TGTGCCAGCGGCACTAATCCCGGGGAGCTGTTTTTT.

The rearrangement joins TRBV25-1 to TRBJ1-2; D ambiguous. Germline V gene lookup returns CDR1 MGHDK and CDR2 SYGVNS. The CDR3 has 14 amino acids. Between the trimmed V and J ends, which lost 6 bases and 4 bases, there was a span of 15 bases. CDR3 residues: CASREKGVFYGYTF. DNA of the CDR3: TGTGCCAGCAGGGAAAAAGGAGTTTTCTATGGCTACACCTTC.

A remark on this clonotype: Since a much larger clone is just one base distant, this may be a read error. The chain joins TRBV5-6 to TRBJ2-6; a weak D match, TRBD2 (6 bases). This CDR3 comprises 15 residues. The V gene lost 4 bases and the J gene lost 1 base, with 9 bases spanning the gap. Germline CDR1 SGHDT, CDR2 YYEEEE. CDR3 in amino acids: CASSNGLSGANVLTF. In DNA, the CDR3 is TGTGCCAGCAGCAACGGACTATCTGGGGCCAACGTCCTGACTTTC.

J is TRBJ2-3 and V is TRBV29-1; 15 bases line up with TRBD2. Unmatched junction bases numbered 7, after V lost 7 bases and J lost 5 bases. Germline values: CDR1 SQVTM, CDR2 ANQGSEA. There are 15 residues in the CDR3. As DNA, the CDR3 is TGCAGCGCACGGACTAGCGGGGGGGCGGGAGATACGCAGTATTTT. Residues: CSARTSGGAGDTQYF.

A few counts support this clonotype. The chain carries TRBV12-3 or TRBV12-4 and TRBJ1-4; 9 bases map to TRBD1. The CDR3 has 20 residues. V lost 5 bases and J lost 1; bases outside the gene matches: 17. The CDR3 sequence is CASSPRGDRDLRGTNEKLFF. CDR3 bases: TGTGCCAGCAGTCCAAGGGGGGACAGGGATCTTAGGGGAACTAATGAAAAACTGTTTTTT.

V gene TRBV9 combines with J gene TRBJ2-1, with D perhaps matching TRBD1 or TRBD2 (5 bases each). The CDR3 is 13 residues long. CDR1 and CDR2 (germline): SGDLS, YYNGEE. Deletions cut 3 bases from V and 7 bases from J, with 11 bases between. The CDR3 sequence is CASSASGRNEQFF. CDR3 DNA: TGTGCCAGCAGCGCCTCAGGGAGAAATGAGCAGTTCTTC.

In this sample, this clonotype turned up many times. The CDR3 sequence is CASSPGTGVLEQYF. CDR3 in DNA: TGTGCCAGCAGCCCCGGGACAGGGGTTCTCGAGCAGTACTTC. The chain recombines TRBV7-6 with TRBJ2-7; 10 bases fit TRBD1. The germline V gene has CDR1 SGHVS and CDR2 FNYEAQ. The length of the CDR3 is 14 residues. The ends lost 5 bases at V and 6 bases at J; junction bases unmatched: 7.

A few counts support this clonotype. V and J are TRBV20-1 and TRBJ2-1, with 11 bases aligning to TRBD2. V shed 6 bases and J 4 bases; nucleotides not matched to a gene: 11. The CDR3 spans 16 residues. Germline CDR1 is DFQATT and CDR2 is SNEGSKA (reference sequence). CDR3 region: CSAERTSGRIYNEQFF. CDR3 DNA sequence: TGCAGTGCGGAACGTACTAGCGGGAGAATATACAATGAGCAGTTCTTC.

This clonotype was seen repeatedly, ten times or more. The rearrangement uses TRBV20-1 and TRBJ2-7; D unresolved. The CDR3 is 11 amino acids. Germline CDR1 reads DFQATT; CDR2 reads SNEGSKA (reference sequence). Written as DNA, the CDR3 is TGCAGCGCAGACATCGCCTACGAGCAGTACTTC. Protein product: CSADIAYEQYF.

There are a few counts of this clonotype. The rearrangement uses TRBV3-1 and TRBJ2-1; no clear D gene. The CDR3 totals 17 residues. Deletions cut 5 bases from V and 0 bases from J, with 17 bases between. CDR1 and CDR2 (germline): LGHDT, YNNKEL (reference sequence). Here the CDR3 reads CASSEIGIISSYNEQFF. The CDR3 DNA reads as TGTGCCAGCAGCGAGATCGGTATAATAAGCTCCTACAATGAGCAGTTCTTC.

The CDR3 spells CASSRIGVTDTQYF. CDR3 coding DNA: TGTGCCAGCAGCCGGATAGGTGTCACAGATACGCAGTATTTT. The rearrangement uses TRBV7-2 and TRBJ2-3; D is unclear. V was shortened by 5 bases and J by 2 bases, with 11 bases between the two germline ends. The CDR3 length is 14 residues. Germline V gives CDR1 SGHTA, CDR2 FQGNSA.

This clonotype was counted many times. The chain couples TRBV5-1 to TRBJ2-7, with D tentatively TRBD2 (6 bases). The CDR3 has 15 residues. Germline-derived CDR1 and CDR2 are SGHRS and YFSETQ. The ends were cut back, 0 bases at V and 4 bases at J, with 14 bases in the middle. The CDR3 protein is CASSLEPGESYEQYF. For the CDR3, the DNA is TGCGCCAGCAGCTTGGAACCGGGGGAGTCATACGAGCAGTACTTC.

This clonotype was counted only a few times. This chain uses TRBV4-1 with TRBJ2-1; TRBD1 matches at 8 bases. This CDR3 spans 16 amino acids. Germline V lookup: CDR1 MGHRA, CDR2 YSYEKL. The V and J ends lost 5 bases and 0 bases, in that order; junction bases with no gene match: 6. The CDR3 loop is CASSKHRGSSYNEQFF. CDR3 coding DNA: TGCGCCAGCAGCAAACACAGGGGGAGCTCCTACAATGAGCAGTTCTTC.

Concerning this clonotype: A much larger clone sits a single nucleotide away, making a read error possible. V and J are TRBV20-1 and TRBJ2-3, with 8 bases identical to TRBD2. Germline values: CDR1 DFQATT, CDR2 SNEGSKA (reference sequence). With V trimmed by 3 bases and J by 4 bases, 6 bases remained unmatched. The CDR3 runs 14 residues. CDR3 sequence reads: CSASGGASADTQYF. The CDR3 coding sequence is TGCAGTGCTAGCGGGGGGGCTAGCGCAGATACGCAGTATTTT.

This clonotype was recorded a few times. This CDR3 reads CASSLIDYNEQFF. CDR3 nucleotide sequence: TGTGCCAGCAGCCTGATAGACTACAATGAGCAGTTCTTC. V and J are TRBV2 and TRBJ2-1; D not certain. Trimming cost V 6 bases and J 3 bases, with 9 bases left between them. CDR1 is SNHLY, CDR2 FYNNEI, per germline. This CDR3 has 13 amino acids.

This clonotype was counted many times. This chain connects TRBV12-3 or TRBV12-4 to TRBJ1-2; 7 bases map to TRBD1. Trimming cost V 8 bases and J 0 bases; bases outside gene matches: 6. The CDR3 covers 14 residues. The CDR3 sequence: CASGDSLPNYGYTF. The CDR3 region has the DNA TGTGCCAGCGGGGACAGCCTACCTAACTATGGCTACACCTTC.

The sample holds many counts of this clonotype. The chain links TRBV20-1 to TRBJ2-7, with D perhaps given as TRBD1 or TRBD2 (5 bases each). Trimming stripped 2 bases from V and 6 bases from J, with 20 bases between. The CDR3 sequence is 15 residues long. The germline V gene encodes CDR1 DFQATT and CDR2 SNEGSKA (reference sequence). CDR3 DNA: TGCAGTGCTAGAATGGCGGGCACGGGACGGGGCGAGCAGTACTTC. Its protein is CSARMAGTGRGEQYF.

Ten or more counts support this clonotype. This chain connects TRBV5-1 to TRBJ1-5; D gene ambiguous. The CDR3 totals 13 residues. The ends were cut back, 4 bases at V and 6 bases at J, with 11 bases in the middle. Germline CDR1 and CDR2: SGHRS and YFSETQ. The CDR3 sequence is CASSLGMGQPQHF. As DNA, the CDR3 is TGCGCCAGCAGCCTCGGAATGGGTCAGCCCCAGCATTTT.

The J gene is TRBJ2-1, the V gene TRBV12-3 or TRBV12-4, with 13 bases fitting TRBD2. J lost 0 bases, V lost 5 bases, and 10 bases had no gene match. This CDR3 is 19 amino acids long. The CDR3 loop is CASSRTSGSRASSYNEQFF. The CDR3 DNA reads TGTGCCAGCAGTCGGACTAGCGGGAGTAGGGCCAGCTCCTACAATGAGCAGTTCTTC.

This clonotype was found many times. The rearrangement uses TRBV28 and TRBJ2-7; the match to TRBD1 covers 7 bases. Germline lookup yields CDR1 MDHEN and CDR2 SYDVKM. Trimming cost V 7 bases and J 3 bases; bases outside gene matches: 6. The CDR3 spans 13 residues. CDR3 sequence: CASMAGGIYEQYF. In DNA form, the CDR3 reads TGTGCCAGCATGGCAGGGGGTATCTACGAGCAGTACTTC.

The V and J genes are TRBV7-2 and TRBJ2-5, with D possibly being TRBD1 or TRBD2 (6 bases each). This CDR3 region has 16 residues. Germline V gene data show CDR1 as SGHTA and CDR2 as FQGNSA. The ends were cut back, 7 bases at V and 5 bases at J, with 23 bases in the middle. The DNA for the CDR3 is TGTGCCAGCAACCGGGAACGGGATGGGGGGCACGAGACCCAGTACTTC. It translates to CASNRERDGGHETQYF.

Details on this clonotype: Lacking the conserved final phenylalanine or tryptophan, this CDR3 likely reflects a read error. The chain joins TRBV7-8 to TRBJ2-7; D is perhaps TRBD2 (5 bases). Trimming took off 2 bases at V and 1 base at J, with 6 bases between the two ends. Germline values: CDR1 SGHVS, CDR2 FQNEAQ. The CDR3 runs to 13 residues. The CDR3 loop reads CASSLPGSYEQYC. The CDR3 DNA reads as TGTGCCAGCAGCTTACCGGGATCCTACGAGCAGTACTGC.

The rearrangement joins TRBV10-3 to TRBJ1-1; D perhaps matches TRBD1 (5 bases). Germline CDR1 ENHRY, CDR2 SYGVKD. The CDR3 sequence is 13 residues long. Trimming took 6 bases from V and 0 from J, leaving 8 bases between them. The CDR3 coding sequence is TGTGCCATCAGGTCGGACATGAACACTGAAGCTTTCTTT. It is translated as CAIRSDMNTEAFF.